This T cell receptor (beta chain) emerged from a study of shared clonotypes between healthy human individuals. From germline, CDR1 is KGHSH and CDR2 LQKENI. The V and J ends lost 6 bases and 3 bases respectively, with 21 bases between them. The CDR3 totals 16 residues. The table came from immunoSEQ multiplex PCR; TCRdb's copy has only in-frame clones and leaves some out. Counted here are over a million clones, 95% to 97% occurring once; the ten biggest clones make up approximately 1.1%. The clonotype was recovered from a man aged 25 to 45 in good health. The sequencing sample was made of naive CD4+ T cells sorted from blood. Indicated subset: CD45RA+ positively selected. This rearrangement joins TRBV18 to TRBJ2-7, with D maybe TRBD1 (7 bases). The CDR3 loop reads CASSRSGQAGLYEQYF. CDR3 coding DNA: TGTGCCAGCTCTCGGTCAGGACAGGCGGGACTCTACGAGCAGTACTTC.